In this sample, the clone carrying this T cell receptor beta chain turned up many times. What it recognizes is unknown. This sample is drawn from a study of T cells in Graves' hyperthyroidism and ophthalmopathy. On the study more broadly: At initial diagnosis, before any treatment had begun, peripheral blood was obtained.

Recently diagnosed hyperthyroidism of less than 2 months' duration affected patients aged 18 to 65. Diagnoses were made from clinical symptoms, serum measures (thyroxine and TRAb), thyroid ultrasound and orbital computed tomography. The study, taken as a whole, reports: Blood also showed most of the thyroid clonotypes that were expanded above 0.001.

There were TCR beta CDR3 regions amplified from RNA transcripts. An initial round of RT-PCR targeting the TCR CDR3 relied on the HTBI primer set. MiXCR was run by TCRdb on the multiplex PCR reads, yielding one entry per CDR3 protein. The data contain some 250,000 distinct CDR3 sequences, more than 12% of them singletons. The CDR3 totals 13 residues. CDR1 and CDR2 from the germline V gene are ENHRY and SYGVKD. Between the trimmed V and J ends, which lost 10 bases and 1 base, there was a span of 11 bases. The sequence was obtained from a woman in her thirties or forties with Graves' hyperthyroidism that later progressed to Graves' ophthalmopathy. The sample consisted of blood. This chain links TRBV10-3 with TRBJ1-3; D is perhaps TRBD1 (6 bases). Here the CDR3 DNA reads TGTGCCACACAGGGTTTTTCTGGAAACACCATATATTTT. Protein product: CATQGFSGNTIYF.